One T cell receptor (beta chain) is described in this entry. What it binds is not known. PCR primers comprised 60 Vbeta and 13 Jbeta primers. This table comes from immunoSEQ multiplex PCR, and its TCRdb copy is limited to in-frame clones, with some not included. Recorded for this sample: about 130,000 clones. Trimming left V 5 bases short and J 3 bases short, with 4 bases between. CDR1 is SGHTA, CDR2 FQGTGA, per germline. The CDR3 totals 12 residues. This sample was taken from a study of cytomegalovirus exposure and HLA in healthy donors. The overall study: Inside one of the first data releases sat about 85 million unique TCRs taken from HLA-typed donors. Broader study findings: A later analysis found most CMV-associated TCR beta chains apparently HLA-restricted. Some segments of the V type, notably TRBV6-2 and TRBV6-3, were excluded as indistinguishable. Among the CMV-associated chains, a few were confirmed in vitro as specific for CMV antigens.

The rearrangement links TRBV7-3 to TRBJ2-2, with D unresolved. Sequences were obtained from PBMCs. This TCR was recovered from a man aged 18 to 30 in good health and CMV-seronegative. The CDR3 region has the DNA TGTGCCAGCAGCCTCTACACCGGGGAGCTGTTTTTT. Its protein is CASSLYTGELFF.